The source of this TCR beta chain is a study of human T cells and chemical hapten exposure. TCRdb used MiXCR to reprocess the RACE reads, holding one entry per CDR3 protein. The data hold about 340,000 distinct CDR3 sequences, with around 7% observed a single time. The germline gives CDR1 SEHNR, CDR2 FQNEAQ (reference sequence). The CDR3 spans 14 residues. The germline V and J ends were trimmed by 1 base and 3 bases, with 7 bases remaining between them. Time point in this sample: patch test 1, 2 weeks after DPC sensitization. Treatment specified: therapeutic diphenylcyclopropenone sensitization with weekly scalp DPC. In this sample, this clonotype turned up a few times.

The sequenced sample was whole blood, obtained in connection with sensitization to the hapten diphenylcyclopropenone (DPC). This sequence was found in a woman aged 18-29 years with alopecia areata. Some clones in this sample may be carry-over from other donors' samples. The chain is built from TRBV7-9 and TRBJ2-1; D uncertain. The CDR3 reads CASSLEDFYNEQFF. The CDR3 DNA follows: TGTGCCAGCAGCTTAGAAGACTTCTACAATGAGCAGTTCTTC.